This is a list of T cell receptor beta chains from one sample in a study of blood T cells in healthy people across ages. MiXCR, run by TCRdb on the 5' RACE reads, gives a single entry per CDR3 protein. The table has some 1.8 million distinct CDR3 sequences, approximately 39% seen once; the top ten hold more than 20%. Sequenced material: blood. The receptor source for this set is a human donor in good health. The CDR3 runs from the conserved cysteine through the conserved F or W. A D gene is named only where the DNA matches it firmly. Clone size appears in some rows only: once, few, many, or a class for an expanded clone.

V gene,clone size,D gene,J gene,CDR3 length,CDR3 protein,CDR3 DNA
TRBV20-1,few,TRBD1,TRBJ2-3,14,CSASRQGATDTQYF,TGCAGTGCTTCACGACAGGGGGCAACAGATACGCAGTATTTT
TRBV13,few,-,TRBJ2-7,17,CASSLQGLGGTSYEQYF,TGTGCCAGCAGCTTACAGGGGTTGGGGGGGACGTCCTACGAGCAGTACTTC
TRBV7-2,-,-,TRBJ2-3,14,CASSIVPETDTQYF,TGTGCCAGCTCCATCGTCCCCGAGACAGATACGCAGTATTTT
TRBV9,-,-,TRBJ2-6,15,CASRQWGSGANVLTF,TGTGCCAGCAGACAATGGGGTTCTGGGGCCAACGTCCTGACTTTC
TRBV3-1,-,-,TRBJ2-2,16,CASSLLRTAYQGELFF,TGTGCCAGCAGCCTCCTAAGGACAGCGTACCAGGGGGAGCTGTTTTTT
TRBV5-1,few,TRBD1,TRBJ2-3,15,CASSPQGATGDTQYF,TGCGCCAGCAGCCCTCAGGGGGCGACGGGAGATACGCAGTATTTT
TRBV5-1,few,TRBD2,TRBJ2-5,16,CASSLMTSGAEKTQYF,TGCGCCAGCAGCCTAATGACTAGCGGGGCCGAAAAGACCCAGTACTTC
TRBV7-6,-,-,TRBJ2-7,14,CASSLKGPLDEQYF,TGTGCCAGCAGCTTAAAAGGCCCTTTGGACGAGCAGTACTTC
TRBV4-3,few,-,TRBJ2-1,15,CASSPGPKRSNEQFF,TGCGCCAGCAGCCCCGGACCTAAGCGATCCAATGAGCAGTTCTTC
TRBV27,-,TRBD1,TRBJ1-1,15,CASSLSRGAPTEAFF,TGTGCCAGCAGTTTATCCAGGGGGGCGCCCACTGAAGCTTTCTTT
TRBV6-2/TRBV6-3,few,TRBD2,TRBJ2-7,15,CASSLGTNGPYEQYF,TGTGCCAGCAGCCTTGGGACTAACGGTCCCTACGAGCAGTACTTC
TRBV15,few,-,TRBJ2-7,13,CATSESITYEQYF,TGTGCCACCAGCGAGAGTATCACCTACGAGCAGTACTTC
TRBV2,-,-,TRBJ1-4,14,CASNLDRHNEKLFF,TGTGCCAGCAATTTAGACAGGCATAATGAAAAACTGTTTTTT